This T cell receptor (beta chain) comes out of a study of regulatory T cells in long-lasting Graves disease. Arm-PCR with iRepertoire HTBI primers amplified the CDR3 regions for these TCR beta libraries. TCRdb itself ran the multiplex PCR reads through MiXCR, one entry per CDR3 protein. The sample has hundreds of thousands of distinct CDR3 sequences, roughly 20% seen once. Study-level findings and limits: Favored usage of TRBV28, TRBJ1-2 and TRBJ2-5 was recorded in persistent disease.

Germline CDR1 and CDR2: MDHEN and SYDVKM. Trimming pared 10 bases from V and 1 base from J, leaving 22 bases between. There are 16 residues in the CDR3. This clonotype was seen ten or more times. Antigen: not known. Noted time point: persistent/refractory GD, antithyroid drugs over 5 years with positive TRAb. With RNA extracted from PBMCs as input, the TCR library was made. This sample comprised peripheral blood mononuclear cells (PBMCs), obtained when the disease was refractory, from a patient treated with antithyroid drugs. The sequence came from a female donor with Graves disease. The V gene is TRBV28, the J gene TRBJ1-1; D not certain. The CDR3 reads CATLPYLPPSNTEAFF. The CDR3 DNA sequence: TGTGCCACCCTCCCTTACCTCCCCCCGTCGAACACTGAAGCTTTCTTT.